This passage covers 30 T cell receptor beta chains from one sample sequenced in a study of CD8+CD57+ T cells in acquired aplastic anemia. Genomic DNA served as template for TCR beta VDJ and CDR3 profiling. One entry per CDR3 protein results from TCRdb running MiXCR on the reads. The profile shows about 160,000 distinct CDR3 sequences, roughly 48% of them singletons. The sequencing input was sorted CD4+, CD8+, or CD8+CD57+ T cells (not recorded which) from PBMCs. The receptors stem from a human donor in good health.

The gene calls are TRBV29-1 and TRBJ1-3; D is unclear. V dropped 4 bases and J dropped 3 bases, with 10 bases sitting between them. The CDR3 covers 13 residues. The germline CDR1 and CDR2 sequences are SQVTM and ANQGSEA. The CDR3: CSVVGQHGNTIYF. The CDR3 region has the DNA TGCAGCGTTGTAGGTCAGCATGGAAACACCATATATTTT.

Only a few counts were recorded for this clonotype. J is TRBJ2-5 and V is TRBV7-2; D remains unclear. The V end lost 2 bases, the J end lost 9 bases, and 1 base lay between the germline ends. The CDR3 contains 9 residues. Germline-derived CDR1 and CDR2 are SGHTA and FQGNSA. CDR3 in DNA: TGTGCCAGCAGCTTACCCCAGTACTTC. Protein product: CASSLPQYF.

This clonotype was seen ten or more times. CDR3 sequence reads: CASSLGTGLRYEQYF. The CDR3 DNA reads TGTGCCAGCAGCCTAGGGACAGGGCTTCGCTACGAGCAGTACTTC. This sequence joins TRBV9 and TRBJ2-7; 9 bases map to TRBD1. In germline, CDR1 is SGDLS, CDR2 YYNGEE. This CDR3 contains 15 residues. With V trimmed by 4 bases and J by 3 bases, 8 bases remained unmatched.

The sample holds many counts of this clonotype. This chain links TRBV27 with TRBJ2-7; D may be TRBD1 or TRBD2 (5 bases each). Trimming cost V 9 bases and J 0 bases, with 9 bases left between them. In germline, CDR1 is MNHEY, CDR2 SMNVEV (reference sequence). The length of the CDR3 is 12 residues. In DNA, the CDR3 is TGTGCCAGGGGGACGGCCTCCTACGAGCAGTACTTC. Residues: CARGTASYEQYF.

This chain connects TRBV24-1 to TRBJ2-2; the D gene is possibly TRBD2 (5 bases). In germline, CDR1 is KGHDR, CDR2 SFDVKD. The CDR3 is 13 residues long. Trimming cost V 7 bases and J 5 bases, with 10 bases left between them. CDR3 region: CATRARETGELFF. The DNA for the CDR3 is TGTGCCACCAGAGCGAGGGAGACCGGGGAGCTGTTTTTT.

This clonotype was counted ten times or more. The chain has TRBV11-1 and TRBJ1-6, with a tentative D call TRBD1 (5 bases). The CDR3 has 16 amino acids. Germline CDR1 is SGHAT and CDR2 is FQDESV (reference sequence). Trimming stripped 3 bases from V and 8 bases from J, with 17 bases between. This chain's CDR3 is CASSFRGPRGDSPLHF. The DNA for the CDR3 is TGTGCCAGCAGCTTCCGGGGACCCCGAGGGGATTCACCCCTCCACTTT.

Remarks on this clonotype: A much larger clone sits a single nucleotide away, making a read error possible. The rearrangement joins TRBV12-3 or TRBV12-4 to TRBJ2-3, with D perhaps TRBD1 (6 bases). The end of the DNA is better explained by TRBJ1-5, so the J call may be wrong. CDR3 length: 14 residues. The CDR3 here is CASSLGGWGDTQHF. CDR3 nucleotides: TGTGCCAGCAGTCTCGGGGGCTGGGGAGATACGCAGCATTTT.

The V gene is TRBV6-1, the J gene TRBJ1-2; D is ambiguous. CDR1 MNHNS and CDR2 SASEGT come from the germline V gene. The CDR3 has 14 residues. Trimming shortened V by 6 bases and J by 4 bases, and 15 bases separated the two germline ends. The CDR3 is CASRRTMEGYGYTF. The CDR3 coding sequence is TGTGCCAGCAGACGGACTATGGAGGGCTATGGCTACACCTTC.

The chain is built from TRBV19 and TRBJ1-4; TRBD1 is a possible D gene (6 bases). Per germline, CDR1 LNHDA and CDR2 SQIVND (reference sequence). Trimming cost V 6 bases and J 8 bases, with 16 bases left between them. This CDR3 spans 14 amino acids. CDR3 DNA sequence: TGTGCCAGTAGAGCTGGACAGCTCTGCGAAAAACTGTTTTTT. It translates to CASRAGQLCEKLFF.

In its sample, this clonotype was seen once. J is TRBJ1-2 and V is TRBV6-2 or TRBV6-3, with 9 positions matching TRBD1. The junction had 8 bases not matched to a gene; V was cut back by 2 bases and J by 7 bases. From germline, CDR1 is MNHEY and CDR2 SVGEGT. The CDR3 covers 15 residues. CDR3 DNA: TGTGCCAGCAGTTACATCTGGGGGACAGGGCTTGGCTACACCTTC. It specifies CASSYIWGTGLGYTF.

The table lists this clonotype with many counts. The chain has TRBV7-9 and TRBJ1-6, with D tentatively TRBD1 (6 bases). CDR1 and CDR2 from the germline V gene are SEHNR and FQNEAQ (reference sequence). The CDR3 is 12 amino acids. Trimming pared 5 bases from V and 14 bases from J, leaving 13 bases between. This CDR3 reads CASSKGEGTLHF. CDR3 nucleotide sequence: TGTGCCAGCAGCAAGGGGGAGGGGACCCTCCACTTT.

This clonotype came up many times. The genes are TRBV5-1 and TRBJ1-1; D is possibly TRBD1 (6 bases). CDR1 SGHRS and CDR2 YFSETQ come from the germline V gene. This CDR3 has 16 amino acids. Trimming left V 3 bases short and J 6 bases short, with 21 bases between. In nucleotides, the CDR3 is TGCGCCAGCAGCTCAGGGGCAGGGGCGACTGGCGCTGAAGCTTTCTTT. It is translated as CASSSGAGATGAEAFF.

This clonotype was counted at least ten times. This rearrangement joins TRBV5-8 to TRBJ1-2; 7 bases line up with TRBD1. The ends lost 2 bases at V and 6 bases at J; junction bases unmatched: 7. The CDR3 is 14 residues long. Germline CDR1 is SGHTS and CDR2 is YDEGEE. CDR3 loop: CASSLADRVNGYTF. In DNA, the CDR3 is TGTGCCAGCAGCTTAGCCGACAGGGTGAATGGCTACACCTTC.

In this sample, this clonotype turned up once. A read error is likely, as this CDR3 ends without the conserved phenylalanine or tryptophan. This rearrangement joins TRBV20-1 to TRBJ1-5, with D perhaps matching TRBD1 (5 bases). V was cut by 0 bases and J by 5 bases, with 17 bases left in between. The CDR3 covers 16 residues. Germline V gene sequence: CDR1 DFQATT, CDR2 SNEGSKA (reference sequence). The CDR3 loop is CSARDEQRGTDQPQHY. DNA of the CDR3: TGCAGTGCTAGAGATGAGCAAAGGGGTACCGATCAGCCCCAGCATTAT.

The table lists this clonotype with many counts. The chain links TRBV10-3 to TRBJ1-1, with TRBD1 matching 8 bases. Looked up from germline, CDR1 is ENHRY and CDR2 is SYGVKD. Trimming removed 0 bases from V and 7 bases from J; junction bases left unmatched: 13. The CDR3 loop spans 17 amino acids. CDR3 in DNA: TGTGCCATCAGTGAGTCCCCAGGACAGGGTCGTAGGAGTGAAGCTTTCTTT. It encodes CAISESPGQGRRSEAFF.

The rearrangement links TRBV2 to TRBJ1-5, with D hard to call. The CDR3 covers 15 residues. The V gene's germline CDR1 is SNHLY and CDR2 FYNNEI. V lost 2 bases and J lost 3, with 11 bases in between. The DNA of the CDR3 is TGTGCCAGCAGTGAATCGATGCTTCCCAATCAGCCCCAGCATTTT. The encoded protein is CASSESMLPNQPQHF. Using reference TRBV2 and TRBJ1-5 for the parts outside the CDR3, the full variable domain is EPEVTQTPSHQVTQMGQEVILRCVPISNHLYFYWYRQILGQKVEFLVSFYNNEISEKSEIFDDQFSVERPDGSNFTLKIRSTKLEDSAMYFCASSESMLPNQPQHFGDGTRLSIL.

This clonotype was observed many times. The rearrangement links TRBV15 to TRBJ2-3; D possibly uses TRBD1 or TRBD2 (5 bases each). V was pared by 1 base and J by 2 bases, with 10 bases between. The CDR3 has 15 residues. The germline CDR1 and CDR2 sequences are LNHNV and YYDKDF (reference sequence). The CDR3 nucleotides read TGTGCCACCAGCAGAGGGGACCCAAACACAGATACGCAGTATTTT. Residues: CATSRGDPNTDTQYF.

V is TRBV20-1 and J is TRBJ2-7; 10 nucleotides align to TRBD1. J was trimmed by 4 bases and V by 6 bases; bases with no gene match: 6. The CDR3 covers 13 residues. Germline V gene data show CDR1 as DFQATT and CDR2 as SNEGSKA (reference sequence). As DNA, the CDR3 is TGCAGTGCGCTGGGACAGGGGTTGTACGAGCAGTACTTC. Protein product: CSALGQGLYEQYF.

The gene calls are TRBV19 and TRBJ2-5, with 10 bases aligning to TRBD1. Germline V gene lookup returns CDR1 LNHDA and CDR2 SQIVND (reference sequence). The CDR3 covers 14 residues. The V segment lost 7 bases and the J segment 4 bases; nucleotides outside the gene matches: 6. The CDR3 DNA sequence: TGTGCCAGTACCCGGACAGGGGGGGGAGAGACCCAGTACTTC. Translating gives CASTRTGGGETQYF.

CDR3 DNA: TGTGCCATCAGTGAGGGTCCACGCTCTGGAAACATTCAGTACTTC. Protein product: CAISEGPRSGNIQYF. This chain joins TRBV10-3 and TRBJ2-4; the D is unclear. Germline CDR1 and CDR2: ENHRY and SYGVKD. The CDR3 is made up of 15 amino acids. V was cut by 2 bases and J by 6 bases, with 14 bases left in between.

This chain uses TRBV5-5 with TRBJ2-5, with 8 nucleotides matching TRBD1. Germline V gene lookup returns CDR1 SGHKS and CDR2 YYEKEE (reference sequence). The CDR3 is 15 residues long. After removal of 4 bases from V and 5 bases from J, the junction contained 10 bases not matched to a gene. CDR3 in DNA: TGTGCCAGCAGCGCGCGACAGGGGTCGGGGGAGACCCAGTACTTC. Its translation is CASSARQGSGETQYF.

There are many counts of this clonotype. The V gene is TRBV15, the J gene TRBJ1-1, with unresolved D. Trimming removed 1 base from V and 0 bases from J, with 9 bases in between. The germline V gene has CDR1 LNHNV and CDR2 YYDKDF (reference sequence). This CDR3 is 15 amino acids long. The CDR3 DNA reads TGTGCCACCAGCAGAGTGCGGATTTTGAACACTGAAGCTTTCTTT. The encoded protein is CATSRVRILNTEAFF. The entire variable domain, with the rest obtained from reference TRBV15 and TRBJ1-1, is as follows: DAMVIQNPRYQVTQFGKPVTLSCSQTLNHNVMYWYQQKSSQAPKLLFHYYDKDFNNEADTPDNFQSRRPNTSFCFLDIRSPGLGDTAMYLCATSRVRILNTEAFFGQGTRLTVV.

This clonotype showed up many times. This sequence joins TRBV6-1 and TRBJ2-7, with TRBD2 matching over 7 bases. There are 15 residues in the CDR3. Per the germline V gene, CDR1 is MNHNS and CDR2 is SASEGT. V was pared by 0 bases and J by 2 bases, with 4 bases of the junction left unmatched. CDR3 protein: CASSEAGGGTYEQYF. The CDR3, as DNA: TGTGCCAGCAGTGAAGCGGGCGGGGGAACCTACGAGCAGTACTTC.

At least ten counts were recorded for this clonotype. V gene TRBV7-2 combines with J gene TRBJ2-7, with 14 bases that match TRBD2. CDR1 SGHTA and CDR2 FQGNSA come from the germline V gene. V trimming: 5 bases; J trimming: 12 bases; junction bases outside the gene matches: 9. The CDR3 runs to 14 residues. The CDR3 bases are TGTGCCAGCAGCCCGATGGGACTAGCGGGAGAAAGGTACTTC. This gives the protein CASSPMGLAGERYF.

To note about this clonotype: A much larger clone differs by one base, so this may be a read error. CDR3 loop: CASSAAGVEKLFF. In DNA, the CDR3 is TGTGCCAGCAGTGCGGCAGGGGTTGAAAAACTGTTTTTT. The chain combines TRBV12-3 or TRBV12-4 with TRBJ1-4; tentative D call: TRBD1 (6 bases). CDR3 length: 13 amino acids. With 5 bases removed from V and 7 bases from J, the gap between germline ends came to 11 bases.

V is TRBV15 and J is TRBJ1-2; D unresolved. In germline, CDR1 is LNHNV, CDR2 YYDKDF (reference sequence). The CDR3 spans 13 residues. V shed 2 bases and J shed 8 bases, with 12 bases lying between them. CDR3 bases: TGTGCCACCAGCAGAAGGGCGGGAGGGGGCTACACCTTC. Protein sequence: CATSRRAGGGYTF.

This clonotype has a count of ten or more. The CDR3 sequence: CATKTGHEQYF. As DNA, the CDR3 is TGTGCCACCAAGACAGGGCACGAGCAGTACTTC. The chain has TRBV10-3 and TRBJ2-7; 7 nucleotides agree with TRBD1. The germline V gene encodes CDR1 ENHRY and CDR2 SYGVKD. The CDR3 runs 11 residues. With V trimmed by 10 bases and J by 5 bases, 5 bases remained unmatched.

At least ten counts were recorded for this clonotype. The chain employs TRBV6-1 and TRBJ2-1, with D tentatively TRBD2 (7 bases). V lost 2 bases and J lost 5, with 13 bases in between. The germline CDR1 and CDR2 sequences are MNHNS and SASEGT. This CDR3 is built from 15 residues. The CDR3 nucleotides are TGTGCCAGCAGTGAAAGCGGGACACCAAACAATGAGCAGTTCTTC. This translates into CASSESGTPNNEQFF.

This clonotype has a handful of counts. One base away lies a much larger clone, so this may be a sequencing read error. CDR3 in amino acids: CASRFDSGGYGCTF. The CDR3 coding sequence is TGTGCCAGCAGATTCGACAGCGGCGGCTATGGCTGCACCTTC. The genes are TRBV6-1 and TRBJ1-2, with a tentative D call TRBD1 (5 bases). Germline CDR1 MNHNS, CDR2 SASEGT. The CDR3 is 14 residues long.

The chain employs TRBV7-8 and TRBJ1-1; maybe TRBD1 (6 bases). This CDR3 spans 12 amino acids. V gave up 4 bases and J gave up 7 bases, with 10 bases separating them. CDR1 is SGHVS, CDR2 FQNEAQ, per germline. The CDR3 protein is CASSSGAGEAFF. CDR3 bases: TGTGCCAGCAGCTCGGGGGCAGGTGAAGCTTTCTTT.